This T cell receptor (beta chain) was recorded in a study of OX40 agonist ivuxolimab in advanced cancers. Looking at the study overall: Patients were infused with ivuxolimab every 2 weeks at 0.01 to 10 mg/kg. The mean age was approximately 60 years, ranging from 23 to 79, with 80% to 85% of participants male. General study results and limits: The investigators did not determine what antigen specificity the expanded peripheral T cells had. On average, CD8+ T cells had more expanded clones than CD4+.

Method: immunoSEQ multiplex PCR; TCRdb's copy keeps in-frame clones and lacks some. The table lists roughly 53,000 clones, about 85% of them singletons. V was clipped by 0 bases and J by 0 bases, with 6 bases between them. CDR3 length equals 15 residues. This clone has only a few counts. Its antigen is as yet unknown. The gene calls are TRBV23-1 and TRBJ1-3, with D hard to call. TRBV23-1 is marked as an open reading frame, function uncertain. The source of this sequence is an adult with an advanced solid tumor such as melanoma, head and neck, liver or kidney cancer. The material sequenced was CD4+ or CD8+ T cells sorted from blood, taken in a trial of the OX40 agonist ivuxolimab. The CDR3 DNA follows: TGCGCCAGCAGTCAATCGATAAGCTCTGGAAACACCATATATTTT. Its protein is CASSQSISSGNTIYF.